These T cell receptor beta chains were read from a single sample in a study of shared clonotypes between healthy human individuals. Measured with immunoSEQ multiplex PCR; TCRdb has only the in-frame clones, and not every one. The sample consists of 1,400,000 or so clones, approximately 98.5% of them appearing once. The specimen sequenced was naive CD4+ T cells sorted from blood. Source of these receptors: a man aged 30 to 39 in good health. CDR3s include the opening cysteine and the closing phenylalanine or tryptophan. A D gene is named only where the DNA matches it firmly. Clone size, where shown, is once, few, many, or a class for clones that have expanded.

size,D,V,J,DNA,CDR3
.,.,TRBV11-3,TRBJ2-1,TGTGCCAGCAGTAACAGGGATAGTGAGCAGTTCTTC,CASSNRDSEQFF
.,.,TRBV6-5,TRBJ1-1,TGTGCCAGCAGTTCCCGGGACAAGGAAGCTTTCTTT,CASSSRDKEAFF
.,.,TRBV5-1,TRBJ2-5,TGCGCCAGCAGCTTGGGAAGAAAAGAGACCCAGTACTTC,CASSLGRKETQYF
.,TRBD1,TRBV7-3,TRBJ2-1,TGTGCCAGCAGCCTAGCCGGGACAGGCTCCTACAATGAGCAGTTCTTC,CASSLAGTGSYNEQFF
.,.,TRBV18,TRBJ1-1,TGTGCCAGCTTCCGGAAAGGGGAAACTGAAGCTTTCTTT,CASFRKGETEAFF
.,.,TRBV23-1,TRBJ1-1,TGCGCCAGCAGTCAAAGTGTCGAGAACACTGAAGCTTTCTTT,CASSQSVENTEAFF
.,TRBD1,TRBV5-8,TRBJ2-5,TGTGCCAGCAGCTTGTCCGGGACAGGGGGGACCGAAGAGACCCAGTACTTC,CASSLSGTGGTEETQYF
.,.,TRBV28,TRBJ2-7,TGTGCCAGCAGTTTTTTAATAAACTCCTACGAGCAGTACTTC,CASSFLINSYEQYF
.,.,TRBV19,TRBJ1-4,TGTGCCAGTAGCAGGGGAAATGAAAAACTGTTTTTT,CASSRGNEKLFF
.,.,TRBV18,TRBJ2-3,TGTGCCAGCTCACGACCACACGGCCTGGAGGATACGCAGTATTTT,CASSRPHGLEDTQYF
.,.,TRBV7-9,TRBJ1-4,TGTGCCAGCAGCGCTTGGGACGGGTCTAATGAAAAACTGTTTTTT,CASSAWDGSNEKLFF
.,.,TRBV20-1,TRBJ2-7,TGCAGTGCTACTGAAGTCTACGAGCAGTACTTC,CSATEVYEQYF
.,TRBD1,TRBV2,TRBJ1-5,TGTGCCAGCAGTGGGCCCTACAGGGACAGTCAGCCCCAGCATTTT,CASSGPYRDSQPQHF
.,.,TRBV5-6,TRBJ2-1,TGTGCCAGCAGCTTGCAGGCTATCAATGAGCAGTTCTTC,CASSLQAINEQFF
.,.,TRBV28,TRBJ2-6,TGTGCCAGCAAGGGTGCTGGGGCCAACGTCCTGACTTTC,CASKGAGANVLTF
.,TRBD2,TRBV7-2,TRBJ2-7,TGTGCCAGCAGCTTTTCTAGCGGTCCTTCCTACGAGCAGTACTTC,CASSFSSGPSYEQYF
.,TRBD1,TRBV2,TRBJ1-5,TGTGCCAGCAGCACAGAACCAGGGACAGGGGGCAGTCAGCCCCAGCATTTT,CASSTEPGTGGSQPQHF
.,.,TRBV29-1,TRBJ2-3,TGCAGCGTTGGCGGGGAAAGAGGGACAGATACGCAGTATTTT,CSVGGERGTDTQYF
.,TRBD1,TRBV5-6,TRBJ2-7,TGTGCCAGCAGCTTGGCCGGAGACAGGGGAATGGTTACCTACGAGCAGTACTTC,CASSLAGDRGMVTYEQYF
.,.,TRBV5-1,TRBJ2-7,TGCGCCAGCAGCTCGTTCGGGACGGGGATCTACGAGCAGTACTTC,CASSSFGTGIYEQYF
.,.,TRBV5-1,TRBJ2-2,TGCGCCAGCAGCTTGACGTCTAGCCCGAACACCGGGGAGCTGTTTTTT,CASSLTSSPNTGELFF
.,.,TRBV7-9,TRBJ1-2,TGTGCCTCCAGCTGGAAGGGGGGCTATGGCTACACCTTC,CASSWKGGYGYTF
.,.,TRBV11-3,TRBJ1-5,TGTGCCAGCAGCTTAGTACTGTGCCATAGCAATCAGCCCCAGCATTTT,CASSLVLCHSNQPQHF
once,TRBD2,TRBV13,TRBJ2-7,TGTGCCAGCAGCCCCCGACTAGCGCTAACCTACGAGCAGTACTTC,CASSPRLALTYEQYF
.,TRBD1,TRBV5-1,TRBJ2-7,TGCGCCAGCAACTGGGGACAGACCGCCGTCTACGAGCAGTACTTC,CASNWGQTAVYEQYF
.,.,TRBV6-1,TRBJ1-5,TGTGCCAGCAGAGGACAGTTCAATCAGCCCCAGCATTTT,CASRGQFNQPQHF
.,.,TRBV28,TRBJ2-2,TGTGCCAGCAGTTTCCCGACAGGTCCGACCGGGGAGCTGTTTTTT,CASSFPTGPTGELFF
once,TRBD1,TRBV9,TRBJ1-4,TGTGCCAGCAGCTTTCGACAGGGGGCTAATGAAAAACTGTTTTTT,CASSFRQGANEKLFF
.,.,TRBV5-1,TRBJ2-5,TGCGCCAGCAGCATCCAGGGCCAAGAGACCCAGTACTTC,CASSIQGQETQYF
.,TRBD2,TRBV5-4,TRBJ2-7,TGTGCCAGCAGCTTGGGTAGCGGGAGTTACGAGCAGTACTTC,CASSLGSGSYEQYF
once,TRBD2,TRBV7-8,TRBJ2-7,TGTGCCAGCAGCTTAGCGGGAGGGACCTACGAGCAGTACTTC,CASSLAGGTYEQYF
.,TRBD1,TRBV5-4,TRBJ2-7,TGTGCCAGCAGCTTGGGGTGGCGGACAGGGTCATACGAGCAGTACTTC,CASSLGWRTGSYEQYF
.,.,TRBV5-1,TRBJ1-1,TGCGCCAGCAGCTTGGAGCAGGGCCCGGGGAACACTGAAGCTTTCTTT,CASSLEQGPGNTEAFF
.,.,TRBV6-1,TRBJ1-5,TGTGCCAGCAGATATACCGATCAGCCCCAGCATTTT,CASRYTDQPQHF
.,.,TRBV7-3,TRBJ2-1,TGTGCCAGCAGCTTAATACCGGGGTACAATGAGCAGTTCTTC,CASSLIPGYNEQFF
.,.,TRBV13,TRBJ2-6,TGTGCCAGCAGCGCAATCTCTGGGGCCAACGTCCTGACTTTC,CASSAISGANVLTF
.,.,TRBV7-2,TRBJ2-3,TGTGCCAGCAGCTTAAGTTTCGCTGGCAGACCAGATACGCAGTATTTT,CASSLSFAGRPDTQYF
.,TRBD1,TRBV13,TRBJ2-3,TGTGCCAGCAGCCGAGGACAGGGGTACACAGATACGCAGTATTTT,CASSRGQGYTDTQYF
once,.,TRBV7-2,TRBJ2-1,TGTGCCAGCAGCTCATGGCGGCGCCTCTCCTACAATGAGCAGTTCTTC,CASSSWRRLSYNEQFF
.,.,TRBV14,TRBJ2-5,TGTGCCAGCAGCCAACCATGGGAGACCCAGTACTTC,CASSQPWETQYF
.,.,TRBV9,TRBJ2-3,TGTGCCAGCAGCACGCTTCCGGATACGCAGTATTTT,CASSTLPDTQYF
.,TRBD2,TRBV11-2,TRBJ2-1,TGTGCCAGCAGCACCGGGACTAGCGGGAGGAGCAACAATGAGCAGTTCTTC,CASSTGTSGRSNNEQFF
.,.,TRBV18,TRBJ2-1,TGTGCCAGCTCACCGCAAGGCTACAATGAGCAGTTCTTC,CASSPQGYNEQFF
once,.,TRBV5-5,TRBJ1-1,TGTGCCAGCAGCTTGATGGGGTGGAACACTGAAGCTTTCTTT,CASSLMGWNTEAFF
.,.,TRBV27,TRBJ2-2,TGTGCCAGCAGTTTAAGGCGGATTCTCACCGGGGAGCTGTTTTTT,CASSLRRILTGELFF
.,.,TRBV19,TRBJ2-5,TGTGCCAGTAGGTTGACAAGGCAAGAGACCCAGTACTTC,CASRLTRQETQYF
.,.,TRBV19,TRBJ2-5,TGTGCCAGTAGTCCCCAGACCAAAGGGGCCCAGTACTTC,CASSPQTKGAQYF
.,TRBD2,TRBV7-8,TRBJ2-1,TGTGCCAGCAGCTTAGCGCAACTAGCGGGAGTCCACAATGAGCAGTTCTTC,CASSLAQLAGVHNEQFF
.,.,TRBV7-2,TRBJ2-7,TGTGCCAGCAGCTTTCTAGGTGGTGGGGGAGTCCACGAGCAGTACTTC,CASSFLGGGGVHEQYF
.,.,TRBV12-2,TRBJ2-1,TGTGCAAGTCGCTTAGGGACTAGCGGGAGAAAATATATCGATGAGCAGTTCTTC,CASRLGTSGRKYIDEQFF
.,.,TRBV12-5,TRBJ2-5,TGTGCTAGTGGTTTGTCTTCTAAAGAGACCCAGTACTTC,CASGLSSKETQYF
.,.,TRBV27,TRBJ2-3,TGTGCCAGCAGCCCCGCAGGGGTAGATACGCAGTATTTT,CASSPAGVDTQYF
.,TRBD2,TRBV18,TRBJ2-7,TGTGCCAGCTCACCTTTCGCCGGGACTAGCGGGAGAGGACACCCGAGCGAGCAGTACTTC,CASSPFAGTSGRGHPSEQYF
.,.,TRBV7-2,TRBJ1-5,TGTGCCAGCAGCTTCGCCAGGGGAAGCAATCAGCCCCAGCATTTT,CASSFARGSNQPQHF
.,.,TRBV5-1,TRBJ1-4,TGCGCCAGCAGCTTGGGAGGAGGGGCCAATGAAAAACTGTTTTTT,CASSLGGGANEKLFF
.,TRBD1,TRBV5-1,TRBJ2-6,TGCGCCAGCAGCTCGGGACAGGGAGCTGCTGGGGCCAACGTCCTGACTTTC,CASSSGQGAAGANVLTF
.,.,TRBV18,TRBJ1-1,TGTGCCAGCTCACCACCGGGGGAAGGGAACACTGAAGCTTTCTTT,CASSPPGEGNTEAFF